This TCR beta chain derives from a study of tumor-infiltrating lymphocytes in primary liver carcinoma. Study-level information: Patients included men and women of 30 to 69 years. Tumor staging was T1-T3 N0M0; sizes spanned roughly 4 to 11 cm across. The number of productive TCRbeta reads per sample ranged from roughly 3.65 to 8 million and was similar across tissue types.

About this clonotype itself: Its antigen remains unknown. This sequence may be a read error, since a much larger clone differs from it by one base.

Both blood RNA, taken from unsorted whole blood, and germline DNA were extracted. Findings and limits, study-wide: Since the samples were bulk and unsorted, the CD4+ and CD8+ repertoires were not compared.

TCR beta cDNA was made from 500 ng total RNA with a constant-region primer. Each TCR beta library was derived from three nested multiplex PCR rounds that employed slightly modified ARM-PCR. Researchers ran the first two PCR rounds for roughly 11 cycles each with TRBV1-TRBV30 forward primers and a C-beta reverse primer. TCRdb re-called the multiplex PCR reads through MiXCR, storing one row per CDR3 protein. The data show 180,000 or so distinct CDR3 sequences, less than 65% seen once. The V end was cut by 2 bases, the J end by 4 bases, with 8 bases between. The CDR3 covers 14 residues. The V gene's germline CDR1 is SGHAT and CDR2 FQNNGV.

This chain links TRBV11-2 with TRBJ2-2, with D uncertain. Material for sequencing was peripheral blood. This receptor was taken from a man aged 35-49 years with primary liver carcinoma and hepatitis B virus infection. CDR3 in amino acids: CASSLSYFTGELFF. The DNA for the CDR3 is TGTGCCAGCAGCTTATCATACTTCACCGGGGAGCTGTTTTTT.